This T cell receptor beta chain is drawn from a study of blood T cells in healthy people across ages. This clonotype was seen just once. The antigen is unknown. It may be a read error: a sequence one base away is much more abundant. Germline CDR1 and CDR2: SGHRS and YFSETQ. CDR3 length: 17 amino acids. Overall study results and limits: Measured against age, TCR beta diversity per million T cells decreased in a roughly linear manner.

Together with a sample-barcoded 5' primer, a J-beta primer mix was included in a second PCR lasting about 7 to 11 cycles. TCRdb used MiXCR to reprocess the 5' RACE reads, holding one entry per CDR3 protein. This sample has around 1.5 million distinct CDR3 sequences, with about 40% found just once. The sequence came from a woman younger than 35 in good health. The chain couples TRBV5-1 to TRBJ2-3; 14 bases are shared with TRBD2. Sequenced material: blood. CDR3 nucleotide sequence: TGCGCCAGCAGCCTGGGACTAGCGGGGGCCGGAGCAGATGCGCAGTATTTT. Encoded protein: CASSLGLAGAGADAQYF.